This T cell receptor (beta chain) was retrieved from a study of CXCR3-negative and CXCR3-positive naive CD8 T cells. All CD8+ T cell subsets were sorted in triplicate at 330,000 or so cells each. CD45RO-CCR7+CD27+CD95- expression identified naive CD8+ T cells. The study made its TRB cDNA libraries by 5' RACE, adding UMI labels. TCRdb reworked the 5' RACE reads into one entry per CDR3 protein, no DNA. Its table lists some 150,000 distinct CDR3 sequences. Findings of the study overall: TRBV-TRBJ usage matched between naive CXCR3-negative and CXCR3-positive cells but not between memory cells. TRB CDR3 hydrophobicity was greater in CXCR3-positive naive cells than in CXCR3-negative naive cells.

The CDR3 covers 16 residues. Germline V CDR1 and CDR2: GTSNPN, SVGIG (reference sequence). Notes on this clonotype: The antigen is not known.

The sample taken for sequencing was naive CXCR3+ CD8+ T cells from blood. Noted subset: CD45RO-CCR7+CD27+CD95- naive CD8+ T cells expressing CXCR3 (TNR3+). The sequence was collected from a human donor in good health. Some clones in this sample may be carry-over from other donors' samples. The V gene is TRBV30, the J gene TRBJ2-5; the TCRdb call, TRBD1, lacks DNA for checking. The CDR3 loop is CAWSEGRGLLSETQYF.